The clone carrying this T cell receptor (beta chain) was counted ten times or more. Its matching antigen is unknown. The template was RNA from unsorted bulk tissue. Distant lung tissue was collected more than 3 cm away from the tumor edge. A modified ARM-PCR protocol with three rounds of nested PCR amplified TCRbeta. TCRdb reprocessed the multiplex PCR reads with MiXCR, giving one entry per CDR3 protein. Of tens of thousands of distinct CDR3 sequences in the sample, around 61% were seen once. This sample was included in a study of tumor and adjacent non-tumor tissue in lung cancer. Study observations and caveats: Top 100 clones took a larger repertoire share in normal lung. TCR diversity was significantly greater in tumor than normal lung tissue.

V lost 0 bases, J lost 5 bases, and 7 bases stayed unmatched. Germline loops: CDR1 DFQATT, CDR2 SNEGSKA (reference sequence). The CDR3 length is 15 residues. The chain uses TRBV20-1 and TRBJ2-5, with 9 bases identical to TRBD2. Source material: distant non-tumor lung tissue. The receptor was derived from a man between 65 and 80 years old with non-small cell lung cancer. In DNA, the CDR3 is TGCAGTGCTAGAGATCCTAGCGGGGCATGGGAGACCCAGTACTTC. Amino acid sequence: CSARDPSGAWETQYF.